The present TCR beta chain was sequenced within a study of OX40 agonist ivuxolimab in advanced cancers. Overall study: The patients got ivuxolimab, which is an agonistic anti-OX40 (CD134) antibody. Partial responses, seen in three patients, involved one hepatocellular carcinoma and two cutaneous melanomas.

Study-wide results and limits: Average numbers of expanded clones were greater in CD8+ T cells than in CD4+.

CDR3 length equals 13 residues. The V and J ends lost 4 bases and 7 bases respectively, with 8 bases between them. Germline CDR1 reads KGHSH; CDR2 reads LQKENI. With regard to this clone: What it binds is not known.

Profiled with immunoSEQ multiplex PCR; TCRdb holds only in-frame clones, not every one. The repertoire holds tens of thousands of clones, with roughly 86% as singletons. The TCR comes from an adult with an advanced solid tumor such as melanoma, head and neck, liver or kidney cancer. The sequencing used CD4+ or CD8+ T cells sorted from blood, collected in a trial of the OX40 agonist ivuxolimab. The gene calls are TRBV18 and TRBJ1-6, with D tentatively TRBD1 (6 bases). CDR3 amino acids: CASSRTENSPLHF. CDR3 coding DNA: TGTGCCAGCTCACGGACAGAAAATTCACCCCTCCACTTT.